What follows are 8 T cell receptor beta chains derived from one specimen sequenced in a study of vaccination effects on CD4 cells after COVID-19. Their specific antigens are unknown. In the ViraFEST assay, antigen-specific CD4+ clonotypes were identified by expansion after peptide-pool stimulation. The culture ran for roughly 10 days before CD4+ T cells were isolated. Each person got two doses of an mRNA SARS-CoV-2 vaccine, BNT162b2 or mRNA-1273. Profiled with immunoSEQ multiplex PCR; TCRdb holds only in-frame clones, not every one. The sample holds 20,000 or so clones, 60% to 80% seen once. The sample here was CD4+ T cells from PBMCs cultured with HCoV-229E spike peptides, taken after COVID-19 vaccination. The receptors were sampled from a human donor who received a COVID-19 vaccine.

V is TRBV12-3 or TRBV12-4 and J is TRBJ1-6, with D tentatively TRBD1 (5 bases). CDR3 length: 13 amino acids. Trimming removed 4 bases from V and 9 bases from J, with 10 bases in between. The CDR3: CASSSARASPLHF. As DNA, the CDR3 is TGTGCCAGCAGTTCTGCCAGGGCTTCACCCCTCCACTTT.

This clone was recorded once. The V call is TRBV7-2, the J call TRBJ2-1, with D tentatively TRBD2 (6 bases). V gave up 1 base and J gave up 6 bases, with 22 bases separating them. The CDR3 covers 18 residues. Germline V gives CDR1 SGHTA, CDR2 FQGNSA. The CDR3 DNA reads TGTGCCAGCAGCTTAGTGATGCTAGCGCCGGATAGCACCAATGAGCAGTTCTTC. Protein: CASSLVMLAPDSTNEQFF.

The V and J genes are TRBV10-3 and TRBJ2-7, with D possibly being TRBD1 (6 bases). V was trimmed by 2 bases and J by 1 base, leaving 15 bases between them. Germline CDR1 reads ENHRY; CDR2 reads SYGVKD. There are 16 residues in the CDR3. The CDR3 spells CAISEGDTLGSYEQYF. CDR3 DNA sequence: TGTGCCATCAGTGAGGGGGACACCTTGGGGTCCTACGAGCAGTACTTC.

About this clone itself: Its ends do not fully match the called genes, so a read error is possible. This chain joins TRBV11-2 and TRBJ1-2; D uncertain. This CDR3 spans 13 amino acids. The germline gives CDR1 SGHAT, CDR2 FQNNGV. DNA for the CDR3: TGTGCCAGCAGTTTAGATCTTAGAGGTGGCTACACCTTC. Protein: CASSLDLRGGYTF.

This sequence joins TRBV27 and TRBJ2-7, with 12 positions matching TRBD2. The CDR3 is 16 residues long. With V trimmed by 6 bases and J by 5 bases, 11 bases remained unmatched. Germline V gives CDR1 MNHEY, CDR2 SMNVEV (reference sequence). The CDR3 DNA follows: TGTGCCAGCAGGAGAGACCTAGGACTAGCGGGGCACGAGCAGTACTTC. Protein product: CASRRDLGLAGHEQYF.

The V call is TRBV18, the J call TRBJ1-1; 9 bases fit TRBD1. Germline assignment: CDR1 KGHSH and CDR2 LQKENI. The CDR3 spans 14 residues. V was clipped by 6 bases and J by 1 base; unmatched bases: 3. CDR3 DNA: TGTGCCAGCTCCGGGACAGGGCAGAACACTGAAGCTTTCTTT. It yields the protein CASSGTGQNTEAFF.

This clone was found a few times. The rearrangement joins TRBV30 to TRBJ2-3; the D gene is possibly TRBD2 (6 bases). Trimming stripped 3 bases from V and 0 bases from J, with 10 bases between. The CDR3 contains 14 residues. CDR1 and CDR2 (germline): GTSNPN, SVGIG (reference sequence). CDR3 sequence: CAWRGGLSTDTQYF. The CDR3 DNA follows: TGTGCCTGGAGGGGAGGACTGAGCACAGATACGCAGTATTTT.

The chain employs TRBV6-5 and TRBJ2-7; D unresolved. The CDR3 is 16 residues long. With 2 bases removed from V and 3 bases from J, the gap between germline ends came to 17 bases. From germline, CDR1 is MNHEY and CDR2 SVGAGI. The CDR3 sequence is CASSYGPRRVGYEQYF. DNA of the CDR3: TGTGCCAGCAGTTACGGGCCCAGAAGGGTGGGCTACGAGCAGTACTTC.